What follows is one T cell receptor (beta chain) and its context. What it binds is unknown. The junction differs from germline at one of its ends, possibly a read error. These data belong to a study of T cell repertoires in cytomegalovirus infection. Background on the study: Evidence of both CMV infection and a matching HLA type came from public TCR beta signatures.

Whole-study results and caveats: What dominated the ex vivo response were HLA-C-restricted CMV-specific TCR beta clonotypes. Cumulative frequency (of public TCR beta family members) identified carriers of CMV plus the relevant HLA.

Via MiXCR, TCRdb re-called the reads, giving one row per CDR3 protein. The sample records about 140,000 distinct CDR3 sequences, 5.5% to 8% being singletons. This CDR3 region has 13 residues. The sequence was obtained from a human donor in good health (CMV status not recorded). Some clones in this sample may be carry-over from other donors' samples. The source material was PBMCs. This chain uses TRBV12-3 or TRBV12-4 with TRBJ1-2; 9 bases align to TRBD1. DNA of the CDR3: TGTGCCAGCAGTCCCACAGGGGGCCGGGGCTACTCCTTC. It translates to CASSPTGGRGYSF.